This T cell receptor beta chain was sequenced in a study of blood T cells in healthy people across ages. Regarding the study as a whole: Significant beta diversity loss was already apparent by age approximately 38, declining roughly linearly.

Donors were systemically healthy Caucasian individuals from Russia aged about 6 to 95 years. V gave up 7 bases and J gave up 5 bases; unmatched junction bases: 4. The CDR3 length is 13 residues. CDR1 MNHEY and CDR2 SMNVEV come from the germline V gene (reference sequence). Next came a second PCR, run for about 6 to 11 cycles, which used a sample-barcoded 5' primer along with a J-beta primer mix. A 12-random-nucleotide template-switch adaptor tagged each cDNA molecule. TCRdb passed the 5' RACE reads through MiXCR, listing each CDR3 protein once. The table shows 850,000 to 1,100,000 distinct CDR3 sequences, with around two fifths occurring only once. Remarks on this clonotype: No antigen is known for it.

The sequenced sample consisted of blood. The clonotype originates from a man aged 18 to 29 in good health. V is TRBV27 and J is TRBJ2-3; 9 nucleotides agree with TRBD2. The CDR3 protein is CASKSGGLDTQYF. CDR3 sequence (DNA): TGTGCCAGCAAAAGCGGGGGGTTAGATACGCAGTATTTT.